Presented here are 15 T cell receptor beta chains from one specimen sequenced in a study of cytomegalovirus exposure and HLA in healthy donors (dated 2017 in TCRdb). Library preparation employed the immunoSEQ multiplex PCR assay. For the multiplex PCR, a mixture combining 60 forward primers for TCR Vbeta segments and 13 reverse primers for TCR Jbeta segments was used. TCRdb carries this immuneACCESS record with in-frame sequences only. Its versions omit some clonotypes, under half of them owing to an unresolved V gene in the studies checked, with the rest unexplained. The sample yields some 120,000 clones; roughly two thirds were counted once. The leading ten clones occupy approximately 1.5% of the sample. Specimen: PBMCs. These receptors all come from a man aged 30 to 39 in good health and CMV-seropositive.

The chain joins TRBV27 to TRBJ2-5; possibly TRBD2 for D (6 bases). Germline CDR1 is MNHEY and CDR2 is SMNVEV (reference sequence). This CDR3 is built from 15 residues. The V and J ends lost 3 bases and 9 bases respectively, with 20 bases between them. CDR3 nucleotide sequence: TGTGCCAGCAGTTTCCAGACTAGGCCTGTATGGGCCCAGTACTTC. Its protein product is CASSFQTRPVWAQYF.

This sequence joins TRBV27 and TRBJ2-3, with 10 bases that match TRBD2. Trimming took 4 bases from V and 1 from J; bases not matched to a gene: 5. The germline V gene has CDR1 MNHEY and CDR2 SMNVEV (reference sequence). The CDR3 covers 16 residues. CDR3 coding DNA: TGTGCCAGCAGTTCCCGCGGACTAGCGGGCACAGATACGCAGTATTTT. Translated: CASSSRGLAGTDTQYF.

The gene calls are TRBV12-5 and TRBJ1-2, with D possibly TRBD1 on 5 matching bases. The CDR3 length is 14 residues. Germline assignment: CDR1 LGHNT and CDR2 FRNRAP. Trimming removed 3 bases at V and 4 bases at J, with 12 bases between. The CDR3 here is CASGFGIGGYGYTF. For the CDR3, the DNA is TGTGCTAGTGGTTTTGGTATCGGGGGCTATGGCTACACCTTC.

The chain couples TRBV19 to TRBJ2-1, with 9 bases identical to TRBD2. The CDR3 runs to 13 residues. In germline, CDR1 is LNHDA, CDR2 SQIVND (reference sequence). The V segment lost 7 bases and the J segment 13 bases; nucleotides outside the gene matches: 11. The CDR3 loop reads CASTLGLATPQFF. The CDR3 DNA reads as TGTGCCAGTACCCTCGGACTAGCGACTCCCCAGTTCTTC.

This clone showed up just once. The chain employs TRBV15 and TRBJ2-3; D call uncertain. The V end lost 0 bases, the J end lost 3 bases, and 10 bases lay between the germline ends. This CDR3 contains 15 residues. In germline, CDR1 is LNHNV, CDR2 YYDKDF (reference sequence). CDR3: CATSRDLRSTDTQYF. CDR3 nucleotides: TGTGCCACCAGCAGAGATCTAAGGAGTACAGATACGCAGTATTTT.

The rearrangement joins TRBV28 to TRBJ2-7; the match to TRBD2 covers 8 bases. V lost 4 bases, J lost 4 bases, and 12 bases stayed unmatched. The germline V gene encodes CDR1 MDHEN and CDR2 SYDVKM. The CDR3 spans 16 residues. The DNA of the CDR3 is TGTGCCAGCAGTTCAAACCGGCGGGGGGCGCGGTACGAGCAGTACTTC. It encodes CASSSNRRGARYEQYF.

Only a few counts were recorded for this clone. The V gene is TRBV5-1, the J gene TRBJ2-1, with D maybe TRBD2 (6 bases). This CDR3 region has 16 residues. Germline CDR1 SGHRS, CDR2 YFSETQ. V lost 0 bases to trimming and J lost 6 bases, with 16 bases between them. This chain's CDR3 is CASSLDRGAIFNEQFF. Written as DNA, the CDR3 is TGCGCCAGCAGCTTGGATCGCGGGGCGATTTTCAATGAGCAGTTCTTC.

V gene TRBV5-1 combines with J gene TRBJ1-2, with 10 bases matching TRBD1. The CDR3 consists of 21 residues. After removal of 2 bases from V and 4 bases from J, the junction contained 23 bases not matched to a gene. CDR1 SGHRS and CDR2 YFSETQ come from the germline V gene. The CDR3 is CASSLLSDRGRSGRVGYGYTF. CDR3 DNA: TGCGCCAGCAGCTTACTGTCCGACAGGGGGCGTTCGGGGAGGGTCGGCTATGGCTACACCTTC.

The chain links TRBV4-2 to TRBJ2-5; D may be TRBD2 (6 bases). V was shortened by 2 bases and J by 9 bases, with 22 bases between the two germline ends. The CDR3 covers 16 residues. The germline CDR1 and CDR2 sequences are LGHNA and YNFKEQ. CDR3 region: CASSQSVAGLPGAQYF. Here the CDR3 DNA reads TGTGCCAGCAGCCAATCGGTCGCGGGGCTTCCAGGAGCCCAGTACTTC.

This clone has more than one count but fewer than ten. This chain links TRBV30 with TRBJ2-7, with TRBD2 matching 7 bases. Per the germline V gene, CDR1 is GTSNPN and CDR2 is SVGIG (reference sequence). The CDR3 has 15 amino acids. Unmatched junction bases numbered 8, after V lost 0 bases and J lost 3 bases. The CDR3 sequence is CAWSVPSSGLYEQYF. DNA for the CDR3: TGTGCCTGGAGTGTCCCTTCTAGCGGCCTCTACGAGCAGTACTTC.

This chain joins TRBV27 and TRBJ2-1; 10 nucleotides line up with TRBD2. Unmatched junction bases numbered 5, after V lost 6 bases and J lost 3 bases. The CDR3 contains 15 residues. Per the germline V gene, CDR1 is MNHEY and CDR2 is SMNVEV (reference sequence). The CDR3 is CASSALAGVYNEQFF. The CDR3 region has the DNA TGTGCCAGCAGCGCGCTAGCGGGAGTCTACAATGAGCAGTTCTTC.

This chain links TRBV11-2 with TRBJ2-4; perhaps TRBD2 as D (6 bases). Per the germline V gene, CDR1 is SGHAT and CDR2 is FQNNGV. The V end was cut by 0 bases, the J end by 16 bases, with 13 bases between. This CDR3 is built from 12 residues. CDR3 sequence (DNA): TGTGCCAGCAGCTTAGATGATTTAGCGGCTTACTTC. Translated: CASSLDDLAAYF.

This chain uses TRBV7-2 with TRBJ2-5, with 9 bases that match TRBD2. The trim removed 5 bases at V and 5 bases at J, leaving 6 bases unmatched. Germline V lookup: CDR1 SGHTA, CDR2 FQGNSA. The CDR3 consists of 14 residues. CDR3 sequence reads: CASSAGLASETQYF. In nucleotides, the CDR3 is TGTGCCAGCAGCGCCGGACTAGCGAGCGAGACCCAGTACTTC.

CDR3 in DNA: TGTGCCAGCAGTGACTCGGGACAAAATGAAAAACTGTTTTTT. It encodes CASSDSGQNEKLFF. The V and J genes are TRBV6-4 and TRBJ1-4; D perhaps matches TRBD1 (6 bases). Germline V CDR1 and CDR2: MRHNA, SNTAGT. V lost 0 bases and J 5 bases, leaving 7 bases between the germline ends. This CDR3 is 14 amino acids long.

DNA of the CDR3: TGCGCCAGCAGCCTTCGAGACACCCGCTCTGGAAACACCATATATTTT. Translation gives CASSLRDTRSGNTIYF. This chain links TRBV5-1 with TRBJ1-3; D is unclear. The germline CDR1 and CDR2 sequences are SGHRS and YFSETQ. Trimming stripped 4 bases from V and 0 bases from J, with 14 bases between. This CDR3 is built from 16 residues.